This TCR beta chain was documented in a study of PD-L1 blockade in urothelial cancer. Study information: Atezolizumab (1,200 mg intravenously every 3 weeks) began in the mid-2010s for patients. About 90% of the roughly 30 patients were men with bladder-origin urothelial cancer. Researchers found blood samples held a median of approximately 150,000 T cells.

This clone has more than one count but fewer than ten. Sequenced by immunoSEQ multiplex PCR; TCRdb stores in-frame clones only, minus some. Of 44,000 or so clones detected, around 80% appear once; the ten largest clones hold under 4%. Diagnoses among patients were locally advanced or metastatic urothelial carcinoma. There are 15 residues in the CDR3. The V end was cut by 4 bases, the J end by 4 bases, with 17 bases between. The germline V gene encodes CDR1 SGHNT and CDR2 YYREEE (reference sequence). This sequence was found in a man in his 70s with urothelial cancer. The V gene is TRBV5-4, the J gene TRBJ1-2, with D possibly TRBD1 on 5 matching bases. Here the sequenced sample was PBMCs, taken around atezolizumab (anti-PD-L1) treatment. CDR3 DNA: TGTGCCAGCAGCGGAGGGACCGGCCTAGGCTATGGCTACACCTTC. The encoded protein is CASSGGTGLGYGYTF.